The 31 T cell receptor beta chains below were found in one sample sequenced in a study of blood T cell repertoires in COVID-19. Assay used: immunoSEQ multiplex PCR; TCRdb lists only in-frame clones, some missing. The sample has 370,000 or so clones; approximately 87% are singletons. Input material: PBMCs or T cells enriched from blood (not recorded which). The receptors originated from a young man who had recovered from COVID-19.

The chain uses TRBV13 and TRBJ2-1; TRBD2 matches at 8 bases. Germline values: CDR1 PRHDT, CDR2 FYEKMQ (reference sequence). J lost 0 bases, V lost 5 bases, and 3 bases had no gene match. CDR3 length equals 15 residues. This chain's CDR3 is CASSLRGGSYNEQFF. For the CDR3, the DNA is TGTGCCAGCAGCCTTCGGGGGGGCTCCTACAATGAGCAGTTCTTC.

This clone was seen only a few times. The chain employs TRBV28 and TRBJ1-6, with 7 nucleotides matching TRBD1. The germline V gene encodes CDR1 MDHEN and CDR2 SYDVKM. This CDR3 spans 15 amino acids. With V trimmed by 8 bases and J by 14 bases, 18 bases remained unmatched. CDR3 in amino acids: CASLGGDREIGALHF. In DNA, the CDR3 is TGTGCCAGCCTCGGCGGGGACAGAGAGATTGGGGCCCTCCACTTT.

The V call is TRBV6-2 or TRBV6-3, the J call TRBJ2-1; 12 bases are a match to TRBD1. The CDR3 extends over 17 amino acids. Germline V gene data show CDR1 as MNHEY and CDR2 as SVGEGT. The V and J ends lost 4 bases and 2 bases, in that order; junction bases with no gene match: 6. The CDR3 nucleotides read TGTGCCAGCAGTTCCGGGACAGGGGGCCGAACCTACAATGAGCAGTTCTTC. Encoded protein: CASSSGTGGRTYNEQFF.

CDR3 in amino acids: CASSPRGEGTEAFF. The CDR3 DNA reads TGTGCCAGCTCACCCAGGGGAGAAGGAACTGAAGCTTTCTTT. The chain uses TRBV18 and TRBJ1-1; D possibly corresponds to TRBD1 (6 bases). The V and J ends lost 3 bases and 5 bases respectively, with 13 bases between them. The CDR3 consists of 14 residues. Per germline, CDR1 KGHSH and CDR2 LQKENI. The variable domain in full, completed from reference TRBV18 and TRBJ1-1, reads NAGVMQNPRHLVRRRGQEARLRCSPMKGHSHVYWYRQLPEEGLKFMVYLQKENIIDESGMPKERFSAEFPKEGPSILRIQQVVRGDSAAYFCASSPRGEGTEAFFGQGTRLTVV.

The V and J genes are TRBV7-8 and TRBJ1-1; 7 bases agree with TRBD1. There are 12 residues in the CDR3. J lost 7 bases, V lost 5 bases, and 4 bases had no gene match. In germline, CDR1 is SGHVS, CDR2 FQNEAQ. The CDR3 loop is CASSTQGIEAFF. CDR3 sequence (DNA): TGTGCCAGCAGCACACAGGGGATTGAAGCTTTCTTT.

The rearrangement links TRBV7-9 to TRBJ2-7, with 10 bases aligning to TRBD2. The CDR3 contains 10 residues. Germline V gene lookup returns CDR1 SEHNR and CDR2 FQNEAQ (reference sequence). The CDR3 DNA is TGTGCTAGCGGGGGGAACGAGCAGTACTTC. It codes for CASGGNEQYF. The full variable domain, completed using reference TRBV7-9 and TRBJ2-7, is DTGVSQNPRHKITKRGQNVTFRCDPISEHNRLYWYRQTLGQGPEFLTYFQNEAQLEKSRLLSDRFSAERPKGSFSTLEIQRTEQGDSAMYLCASGGNEQYFGPGTRLTVT.

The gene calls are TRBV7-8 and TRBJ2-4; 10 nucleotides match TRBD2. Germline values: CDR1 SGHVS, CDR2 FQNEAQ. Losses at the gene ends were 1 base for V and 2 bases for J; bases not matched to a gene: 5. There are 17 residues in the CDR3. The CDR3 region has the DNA TGTGCCAGCAGCTTAGAAGCTAGCGGGGGTCCCAAAAACATTCAGTACTTC. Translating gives CASSLEASGGPKNIQYF. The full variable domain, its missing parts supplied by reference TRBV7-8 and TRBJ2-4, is GAGVSQSPRYKVAKRGQDVALRCDPISGHVSLFWYQQALGQGPEFLTYFQNEAQLDKSGLPSDRFFAERPEGSVSTLKIQRTQQEDSAVYLCASSLEASGGPKNIQYFGAGTRLSVL.

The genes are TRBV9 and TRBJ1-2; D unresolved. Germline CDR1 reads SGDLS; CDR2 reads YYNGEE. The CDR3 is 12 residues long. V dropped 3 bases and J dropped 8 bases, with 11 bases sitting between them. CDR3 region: CASSDRYTGYTF. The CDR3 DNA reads TGTGCCAGCAGCGACAGATACACGGGCTACACCTTC.

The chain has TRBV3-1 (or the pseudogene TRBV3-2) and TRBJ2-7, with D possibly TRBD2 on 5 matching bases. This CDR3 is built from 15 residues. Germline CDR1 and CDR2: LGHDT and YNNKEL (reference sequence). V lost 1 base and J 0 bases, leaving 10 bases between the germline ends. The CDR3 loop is CASSQAAGSSYEQYF. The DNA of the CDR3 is TGTGCCAGCAGCCAAGCGGCGGGTAGCTCCTACGAGCAGTACTTC.

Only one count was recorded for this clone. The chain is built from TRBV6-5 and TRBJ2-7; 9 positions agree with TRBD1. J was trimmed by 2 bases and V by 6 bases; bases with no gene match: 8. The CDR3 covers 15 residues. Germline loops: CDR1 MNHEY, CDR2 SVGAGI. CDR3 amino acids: CASSYLGTGTYEQYF. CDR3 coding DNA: TGTGCCAGCAGCTACCTCGGGACAGGGACCTACGAGCAGTACTTC.

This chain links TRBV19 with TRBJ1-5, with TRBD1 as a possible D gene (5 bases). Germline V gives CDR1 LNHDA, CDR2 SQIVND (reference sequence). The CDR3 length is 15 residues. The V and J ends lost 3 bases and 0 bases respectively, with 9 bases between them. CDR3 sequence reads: CASSIRQGSNQPQHF. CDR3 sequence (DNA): TGTGCCAGTAGTATCAGGCAGGGTAGCAATCAGCCCCAGCATTTT.

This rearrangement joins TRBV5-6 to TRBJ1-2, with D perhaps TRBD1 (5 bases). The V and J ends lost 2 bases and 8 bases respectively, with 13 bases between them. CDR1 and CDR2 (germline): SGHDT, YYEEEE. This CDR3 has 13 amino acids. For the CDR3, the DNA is TGTGCCAGCAGCTTTGGCAGGGAAAGCGGCTACACCTTC. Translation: CASSFGRESGYTF.

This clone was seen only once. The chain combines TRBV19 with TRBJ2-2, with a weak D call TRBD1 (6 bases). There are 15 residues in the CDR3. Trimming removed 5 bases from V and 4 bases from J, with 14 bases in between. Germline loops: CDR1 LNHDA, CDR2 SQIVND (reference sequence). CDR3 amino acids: CASSHSYRVTGELFF. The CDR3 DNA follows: TGTGCCAGTAGTCATAGTTACAGGGTCACCGGGGAGCTGTTTTTT.

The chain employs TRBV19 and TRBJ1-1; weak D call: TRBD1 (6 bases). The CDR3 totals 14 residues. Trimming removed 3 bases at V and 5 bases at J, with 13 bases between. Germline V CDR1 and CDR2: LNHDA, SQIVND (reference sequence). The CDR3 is CASSMRGQGTEAFF. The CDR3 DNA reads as TGTGCCAGTAGTATGCGTGGGCAGGGGACTGAAGCTTTCTTT.

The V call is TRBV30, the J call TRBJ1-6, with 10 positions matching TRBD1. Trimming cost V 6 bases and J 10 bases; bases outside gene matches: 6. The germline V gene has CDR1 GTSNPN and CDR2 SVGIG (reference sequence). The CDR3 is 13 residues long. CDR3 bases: TGTGCCTGCACACGGGACAGGGGCTCACCCCTCCACTTT. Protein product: CACTRDRGSPLHF. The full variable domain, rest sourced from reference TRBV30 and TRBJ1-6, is SQTIHQWPATLVQPVGSPLSLECTVEGTSNPNLYWYRQAAGRGLQLLFYSVGIGQISSEVPQNLSASRPQDRQFILSSKKLLLSDSGFYLCACTRDRGSPLHFGNGTRLTVT.

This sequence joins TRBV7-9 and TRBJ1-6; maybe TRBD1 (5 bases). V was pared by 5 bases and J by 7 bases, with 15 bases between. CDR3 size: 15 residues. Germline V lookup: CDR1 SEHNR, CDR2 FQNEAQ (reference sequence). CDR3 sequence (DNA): TGTGCCAGCAGCGAGCAGGGAATGGGCAATTCACCCCTCCACTTT. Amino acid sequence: CASSEQGMGNSPLHF.

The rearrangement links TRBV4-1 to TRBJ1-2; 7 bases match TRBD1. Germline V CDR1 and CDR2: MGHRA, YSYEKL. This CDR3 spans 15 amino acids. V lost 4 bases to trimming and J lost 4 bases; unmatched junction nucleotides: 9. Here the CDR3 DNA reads TGCGCCAGCAGCCTTGGAGGGGACAGCTCCTATGGCTACACCTTC. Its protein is CASSLGGDSSYGYTF.

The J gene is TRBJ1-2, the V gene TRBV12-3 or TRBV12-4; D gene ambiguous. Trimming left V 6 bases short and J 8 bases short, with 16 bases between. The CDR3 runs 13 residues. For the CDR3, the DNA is TGTGCCAGCAGAGAAGGCGGGGTCCGGGGCTACACCTTC. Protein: CASREGGVRGYTF.

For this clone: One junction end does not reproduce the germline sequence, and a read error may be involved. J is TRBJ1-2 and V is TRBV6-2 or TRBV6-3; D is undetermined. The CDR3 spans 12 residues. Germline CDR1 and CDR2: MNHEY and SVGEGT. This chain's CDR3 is CASSSSPVRPAF. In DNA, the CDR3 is TGTGCCAGCAGTTCATCACCCGTCCGCCCGGCCTTC.

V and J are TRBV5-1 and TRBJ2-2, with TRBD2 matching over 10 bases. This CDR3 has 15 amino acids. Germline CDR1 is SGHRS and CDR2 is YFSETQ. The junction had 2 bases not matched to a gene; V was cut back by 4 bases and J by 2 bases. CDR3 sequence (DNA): TGCGCCAGCAGCGCTAGCGGGGGCAACACCGGGGAGCTGTTTTTT. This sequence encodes CASSASGGNTGELFF.

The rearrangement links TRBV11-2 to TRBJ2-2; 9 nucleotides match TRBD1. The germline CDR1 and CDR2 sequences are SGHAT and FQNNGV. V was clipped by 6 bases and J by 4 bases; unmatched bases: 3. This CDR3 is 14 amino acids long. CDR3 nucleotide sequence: TGTGCCAGCAGGGGACAGGGAGGCACCGGGGAGCTGTTTTTT. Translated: CASRGQGGTGELFF.

CDR3 sequence (DNA): TGTGCCAGCTCACCAGGGGCCGAGGTTGGCTACACCTTC. Protein product: CASSPGAEVGYTF. This chain connects TRBV18 to TRBJ1-2; perhaps TRBD1 as D (5 bases). V was clipped by 2 bases and J by 7 bases, with 11 bases between them. CDR1 KGHSH and CDR2 LQKENI come from the germline V gene. CDR3 size: 13 residues.

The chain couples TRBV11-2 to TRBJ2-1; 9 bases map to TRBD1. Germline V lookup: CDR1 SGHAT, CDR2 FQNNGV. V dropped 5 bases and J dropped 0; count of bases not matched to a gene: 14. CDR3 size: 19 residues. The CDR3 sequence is CASSHTSKVTGGSYNEQFF. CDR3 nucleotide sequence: TGTGCCAGCAGCCACACCTCCAAAGTGACAGGGGGCTCCTACAATGAGCAGTTCTTC.

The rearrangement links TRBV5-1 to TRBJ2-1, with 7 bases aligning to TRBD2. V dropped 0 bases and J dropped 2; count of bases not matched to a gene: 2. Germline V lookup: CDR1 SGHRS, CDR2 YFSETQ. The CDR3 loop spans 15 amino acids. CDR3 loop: CASSLAGGTYNEQFF. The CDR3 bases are TGCGCCAGCAGCTTGGCCGGGGGGACCTACAATGAGCAGTTCTTC.

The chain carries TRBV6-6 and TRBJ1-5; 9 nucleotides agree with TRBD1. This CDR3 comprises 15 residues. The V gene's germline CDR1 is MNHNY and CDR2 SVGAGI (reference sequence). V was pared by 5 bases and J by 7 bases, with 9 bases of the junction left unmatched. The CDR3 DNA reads TGTGCCAGCAGTGACCAGGGACAGGGCAGGCAGCCCCAGCATTTT. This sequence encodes CASSDQGQGRQPQHF.

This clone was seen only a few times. The CDR3: CASSQVVLLGTEAFF. The CDR3 coding sequence is TGTGCCAGCAGCCAAGTGGTTTTACTCGGGACTGAAGCTTTCTTT. The genes are TRBV3-1 (or the pseudogene TRBV3-2) and TRBJ1-1; D is uncertain. The germline V and J ends were trimmed by 1 base and 5 bases, with 14 bases remaining between them. Germline-derived CDR1 and CDR2 are LGHDT and YNNKEL (reference sequence). The length of the CDR3 is 15 residues.

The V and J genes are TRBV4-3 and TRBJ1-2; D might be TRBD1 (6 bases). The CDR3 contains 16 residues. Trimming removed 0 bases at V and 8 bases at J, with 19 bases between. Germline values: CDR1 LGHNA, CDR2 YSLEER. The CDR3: CASSQDLRTVEYGYTF. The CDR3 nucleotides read TGCGCCAGCAGCCAAGATCTTCGGACAGTAGAGTACGGCTACACCTTC.

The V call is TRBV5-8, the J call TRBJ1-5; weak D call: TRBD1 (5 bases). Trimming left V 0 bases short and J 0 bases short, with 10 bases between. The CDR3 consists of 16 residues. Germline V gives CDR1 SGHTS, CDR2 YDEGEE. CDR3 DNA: TGTGCCAGCAGCTTGGCGGGGGGACTTAGCAATCAGCCCCAGCATTTT. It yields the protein CASSLAGGLSNQPQHF.

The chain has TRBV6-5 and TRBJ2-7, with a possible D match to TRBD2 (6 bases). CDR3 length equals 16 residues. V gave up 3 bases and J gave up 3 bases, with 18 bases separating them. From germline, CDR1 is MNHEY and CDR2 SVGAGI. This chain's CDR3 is CASSYGPRGMGYEQYF. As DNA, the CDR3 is TGTGCCAGCAGTTATGGGCCTCGGGGGATGGGCTACGAGCAGTACTTC.

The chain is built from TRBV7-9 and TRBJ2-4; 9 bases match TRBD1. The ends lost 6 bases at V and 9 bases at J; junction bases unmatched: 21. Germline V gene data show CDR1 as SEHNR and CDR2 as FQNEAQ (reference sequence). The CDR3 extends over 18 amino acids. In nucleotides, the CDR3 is TGTGCCAGCAGTTACCGCATAGATCCCGGGACAGGGCCGGGCATTCAGTACTTC. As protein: CASSYRIDPGTGPGIQYF. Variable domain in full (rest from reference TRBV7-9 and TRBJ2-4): DTGVSQNPRHKITKRGQNVTFRCDPISEHNRLYWYRQTLGQGPEFLTYFQNEAQLEKSRLLSDRFSAERPKGSFSTLEIQRTEQGDSAMYLCASSYRIDPGTGPGIQYFGAGTRLSVL.

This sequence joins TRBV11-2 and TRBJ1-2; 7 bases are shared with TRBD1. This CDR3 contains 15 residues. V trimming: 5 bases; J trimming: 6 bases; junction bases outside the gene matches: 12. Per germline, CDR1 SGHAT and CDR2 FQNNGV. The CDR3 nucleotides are TGTGCCAGCAGCGGAGTCGGGGACAGAGGCAATGGCTACACCTTC. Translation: CASSGVGDRGNGYTF. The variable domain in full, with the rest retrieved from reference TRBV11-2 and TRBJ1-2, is EAGVAQSPRYKIIEKRQSVAFWCNPISGHATLYWYQQILGQGPKLLIQFQNNGVVDDSQLPKDRFSAERLKGVDSTLKIQPAKLEDSAVYLCASSGVGDRGNGYTFGSGTRLTVV.